Listed below are T cell receptor beta chains from one sample, sequenced in a study of patients and donors after allogeneic stem cell transplantation. Using its own MiXCR run on the RT-PCR reads, TCRdb lists one record per CDR3 protein. The repertoire holds approximately 200,000 distinct CDR3 sequences, with 13% to 15% as singletons. Sequenced material: blood, either unsorted or a sorted T cell fraction (not recorded which). The receptors were gathered from a human donor who was either an allogeneic HSCT recipient or a stem cell or donor lymphocyte infusion donor (not recorded which). It is not recorded whose cells these are; they may come from a transplant donor. CDR3s include the opening cysteine and the closing phenylalanine or tryptophan. Each record gives: V gene, clone size, D gene, J gene, CDR3 length, CDR3 protein, CDR3 DNA. A D gene is named only where the DNA matches it firmly. Clone size is not always given. Where it is, it says once, few, many or a class for expanded clones.

V: TRBV9
size: few
D: -
J: TRBJ2-2
length: 16
CDR3: CASSTRASPNTGELFF
DNA: TGTGCCAGCAGCACCCGGGCTAGCCCGAACACCGGGGAGCTGTTTTTT

V: TRBV10-3
size: -
D: TRBD1
J: TRBJ2-2
length: 17
CDR3: CAISESRGQGNTGELFF
DNA: TGTGCCATCAGTGAGTCGAGGGGGCAGGGGAACACCGGGGAGCTGTTTTTT

V: TRBV24-1
size: -
D: -
J: TRBJ1-2
length: 15
CDR3: CATSDPEGHLYGYTF
DNA: TGTGCCACCAGTGATCCCGAGGGACACCTCTATGGCTACACCTTC

V: TRBV5-1
size: many
D: TRBD1
J: TRBJ2-1
length: 15
CDR3: CASSWTGDPYNEQFF
DNA: TGCGCCAGCAGCTGGACAGGGGACCCCTACAATGAGCAGTTCTTC

V: TRBV27
size: few
D: TRBD2
J: TRBJ2-1
length: 17
CDR3: CASRRESSGGPHNEQFF
DNA: TGTGCCAGCAGACGTGAATCTAGCGGGGGGCCACACAATGAGCAGTTCTTC

V: TRBV6-5
size: many
D: -
J: TRBJ1-1
length: 16
CDR3: CASSYSIRRKNTEAFF
DNA: TGTGCCAGCAGTTACTCGATACGGAGAAAGAACACTGAAGCTTTCTTT

V: TRBV20-1
size: many
D: -
J: TRBJ2-7
length: 14
CDR3: CSARDPAASRFEYF
DNA: TGCAGTGCTAGAGATCCGGCGGCTAGCCGGTTTGAGTACTTC

V: TRBV10-1
size: few
D: -
J: TRBJ1-2
length: 14
CDR3: CASSVPEDSYGYTF
DNA: TGCGCCAGCAGTGTACCAGAAGACAGCTATGGCTACACCTTC

V: TRBV6-2/TRBV6-3
size: few
D: -
J: TRBJ1-3
length: 15
CDR3: CASSSVAGSGNTIYF
DNA: TGTGCCAGCAGTTCGGTTGCAGGCTCTGGAAACACCATATATTTT

V: TRBV5-6
size: -
D: -
J: TRBJ2-3
length: 13
CDR3: CASSPLNTDTQYF
DNA: TGTGCCAGCAGCCCCCTAAACACAGATACGCAGTATTTT

V: TRBV4-1
size: -
D: -
J: TRBJ1-2
length: 15
CDR3: CASSQVTTGNYGYTF
DNA: TGCGCCAGCAGCCAAGTAACCACAGGGAACTATGGCTACACCTTC

V: TRBV20-1
size: few
D: TRBD1
J: TRBJ1-2
length: 15
CDR3: CSARAPDRENYGYTF
DNA: TGCAGTGCTAGAGCCCCAGACAGGGAGAACTATGGCTACACCTTC

V: TRBV29-1
size: -
D: -
J: TRBJ1-2
length: 13
CDR3: CSVRLISNYGYTF
DNA: TGCAGCGTCAGACTGATCTCTAACTATGGCTACACCTTC

V: TRBV7-2
size: few
D: -
J: TRBJ1-6
length: 17
CDR3: CASSLGYASSYNSPLHF
DNA: TGTGCCAGCAGCTTAGGATACGCGAGCTCCTATAATTCACCCCTCCACTTT

V: TRBV5-1
size: -
D: -
J: TRBJ1-3
length: 15
CDR3: CASSLVANSGNTIYF
DNA: TGCGCCAGCAGCTTGGTGGCGAACTCTGGAAACACCATATATTTT

V: TRBV20-1
size: many
D: -
J: TRBJ2-2
length: 14
CDR3: CSARGQTNTGELFF
DNA: TGCAGTGCTAGAGGGCAGACGAACACCGGGGAGCTGTTTTTT

V: TRBV2
size: -
D: TRBD2
J: TRBJ2-3
length: 15
CDR3: CASRAQGREADTQYF
DNA: TGTGCCAGCAGGGCCCAAGGGAGGGAGGCAGATACGCAGTATTTT